What follows describes a single TCR beta chain. This record belongs to a study of blood T cell repertoires in COVID-19. Study-wide background: Researchers got acute and convalescent COVID-19 samples from the United States, Italy and Spain. PBMCs, B-cell-depleted T cells, or T cells were the source of the cDNA or gDNA that made up the material.

Authors' data handling: Researchers report that nucleated cell counts were estimated from reference gene primer amplification. Data came from immunoSEQ multiplex PCR; TCRdb stores just in-frame clones and leaves some out. D and trimming were read from the DNA, whereas the V and J calls and clone size are those reported in that table. The top ten clones hold more than 3% of a sample with roughly 53,000 clones, around nine tenths of them seen once. The CDR3 extends over 15 amino acids. Trimming took off 1 base at V and 0 bases at J, with 7 bases between the two ends. Germline V CDR1 and CDR2: ENHRY, SYGVKD.

The rearrangement links TRBV10-3 to TRBJ1-3; D remains ambiguous. This receptor was obtained from a human donor in a cohort sampled during active COVID-19. The sample consisted of peripheral blood. CDR3 nucleotide sequence: TGTGCCATCAGTGAGTACGCGGTCTCTGGAAACACCATATATTTT. It is translated as CAISEYAVSGNTIYF.